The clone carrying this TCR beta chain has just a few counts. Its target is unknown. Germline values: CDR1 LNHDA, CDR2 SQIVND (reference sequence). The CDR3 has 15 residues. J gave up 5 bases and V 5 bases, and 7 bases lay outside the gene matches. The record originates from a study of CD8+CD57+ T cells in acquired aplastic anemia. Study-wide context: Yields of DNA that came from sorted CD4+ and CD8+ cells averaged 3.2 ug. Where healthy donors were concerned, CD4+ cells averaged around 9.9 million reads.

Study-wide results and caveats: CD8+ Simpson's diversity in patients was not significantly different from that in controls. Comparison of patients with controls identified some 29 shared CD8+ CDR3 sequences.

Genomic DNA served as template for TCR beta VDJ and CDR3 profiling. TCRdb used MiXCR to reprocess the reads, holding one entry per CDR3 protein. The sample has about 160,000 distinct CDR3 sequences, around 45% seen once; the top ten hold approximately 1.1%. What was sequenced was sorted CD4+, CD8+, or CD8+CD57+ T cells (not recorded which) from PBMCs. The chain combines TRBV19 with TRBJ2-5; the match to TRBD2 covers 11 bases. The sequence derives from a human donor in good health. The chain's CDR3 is CASSARLAGLETQYF. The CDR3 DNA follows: TGTGCCAGTAGTGCTCGACTAGCGGGGCTGGAGACCCAGTACTTC.